This TCR beta chain came from a study of CD8 T cells in Susac syndrome. Reverse transcription used roughly 0.5 to 1 ug RNA and random hexamers. The immunoSEQ assay covered 54 Vbeta and 13 Jbeta segments for CDR3. TCRdb re-called the immunoSEQ multiplex PCR reads through MiXCR, storing one row per CDR3 protein. This table has 110,000 or so distinct CDR3 sequences, 80% to 95% appearing once. General study results and limits: As the study acknowledged, the number of individuals in its TCR sequencing and HLA analysis was relatively small.

Germline CDR1 and CDR2: SGHDT and YYEEEE. The V and J ends lost 1 base and 8 bases, in that order; junction bases with no gene match: 6. The CDR3 covers 14 residues. The sequenced target, TCR beta, came from blood CD8+ and CD4+ T cells. It was negative isolation that provided the CD8+ and CD4+ T cells, whereas TEMRA cells were enriched by FACS. Comment on this clonotype: Antigen: not known.

The clonotype originates from a human donor in good health. Sample: CD8+ T cells from PBMCs. The rearrangement links TRBV5-6 to TRBJ2-1; 7 bases are shared with TRBD1. The CDR3 DNA reads TGTGCCAGCAGCTTGAAGGGGGCAAGCGATGAGCAGTTCTTC. Translating it yields CASSLKGASDEQFF.